The source of this T cell receptor beta chain is a study of T-cell reconstitution after alpha-beta-depleted transplantation in children. Whole-study results and caveats: Recipient T cells and thymic progenitors that survived gave rise to the high TCRbeta diversity observed at day 60 in some patients. In patients about two months after transplant, alpha-beta T cells reportedly arose from several hundred expanded graft clones.

During its preparation, the TCRbeta library received unique molecular identifiers. TCRdb re-called the PCR reads with MiXCR, one entry per CDR3 protein. This table has around 960,000 distinct CDR3 sequences, roughly 29% appearing once. V was cut by 4 bases and J by 9 bases, with 11 bases left in between. The germline V gene has CDR1 SGHRS and CDR2 YFSETQ. The CDR3 is 12 residues long. In the case of this clonotype: The target antigen is unknown.

This sequence originates from a boy less than two years old who had a stem cell transplant for SCID, so the T cells may come from the graft donor. The sequences come from PBMCs, mostly from graft donor cells, collected 360 days after TCRalphabeta/CD19-depleted stem cell transplant. The chain combines TRBV5-1 with TRBJ2-4; D is possibly TRBD1 or TRBD2 (6 bases each). The CDR3 is CASSTEGGIQYF. Here the CDR3 DNA reads TGCGCCAGCAGCACGGAGGGGGGCATTCAGTACTTC.